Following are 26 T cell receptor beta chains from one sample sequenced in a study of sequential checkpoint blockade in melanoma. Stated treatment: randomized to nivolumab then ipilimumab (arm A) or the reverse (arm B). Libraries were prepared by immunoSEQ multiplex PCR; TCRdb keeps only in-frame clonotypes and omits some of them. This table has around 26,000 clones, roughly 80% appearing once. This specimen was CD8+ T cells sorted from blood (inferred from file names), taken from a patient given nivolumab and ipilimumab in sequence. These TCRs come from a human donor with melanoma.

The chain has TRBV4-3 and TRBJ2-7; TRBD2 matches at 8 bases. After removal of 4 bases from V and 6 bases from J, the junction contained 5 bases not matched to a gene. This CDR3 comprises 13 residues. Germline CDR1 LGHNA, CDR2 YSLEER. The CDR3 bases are TGCGCCAGCAGCCCGGGAGGGGTCAGCGAGCAGTACTTC. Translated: CASSPGGVSEQYF.

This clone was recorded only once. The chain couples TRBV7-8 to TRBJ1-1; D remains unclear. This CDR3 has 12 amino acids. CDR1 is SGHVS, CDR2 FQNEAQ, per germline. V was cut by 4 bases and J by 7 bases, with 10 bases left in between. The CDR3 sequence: CASSSSPREAFF. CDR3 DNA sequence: TGTGCCAGCAGCTCTTCCCCCCGTGAAGCTTTCTTT. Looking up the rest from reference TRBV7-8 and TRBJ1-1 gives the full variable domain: GAGVSQSPRYKVAKRGQDVALRCDPISGHVSLFWYQQALGQGPEFLTYFQNEAQLDKSGLPSDRFFAERPEGSVSTLKIQRTQQEDSAVYLCASSSSPREAFFGQGTRLTVV.

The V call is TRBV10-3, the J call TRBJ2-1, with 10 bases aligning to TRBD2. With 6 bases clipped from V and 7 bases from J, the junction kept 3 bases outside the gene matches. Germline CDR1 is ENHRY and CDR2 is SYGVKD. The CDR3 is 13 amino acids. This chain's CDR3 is CAISGLAANEQFF. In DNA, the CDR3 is TGTGCCATCAGCGGACTAGCGGCTAATGAGCAGTTCTTC.

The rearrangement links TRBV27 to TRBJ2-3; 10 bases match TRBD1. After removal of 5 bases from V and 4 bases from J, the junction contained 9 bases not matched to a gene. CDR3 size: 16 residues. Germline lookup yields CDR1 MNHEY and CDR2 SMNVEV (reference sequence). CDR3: CASSQRDRGLADTQYF. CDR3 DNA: TGTGCCAGCAGTCAAAGGGACAGGGGATTAGCAGATACGCAGTATTTT.

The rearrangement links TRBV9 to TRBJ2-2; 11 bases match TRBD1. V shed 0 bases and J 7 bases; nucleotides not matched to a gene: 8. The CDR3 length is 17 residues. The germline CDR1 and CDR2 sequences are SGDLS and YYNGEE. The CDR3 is CASSVDGTGGFGGELFF. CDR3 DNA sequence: TGTGCCAGCAGCGTAGACGGGACAGGGGGATTTGGCGGGGAGCTGTTTTTT.

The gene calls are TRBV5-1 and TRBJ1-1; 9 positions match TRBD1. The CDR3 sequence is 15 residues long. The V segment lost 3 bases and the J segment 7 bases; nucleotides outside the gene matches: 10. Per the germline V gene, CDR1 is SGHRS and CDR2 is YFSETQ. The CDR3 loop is CASSYTGQGVGEAFF. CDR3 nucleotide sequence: TGCGCCAGCAGCTATACGGGACAGGGCGTAGGTGAAGCTTTCTTT.

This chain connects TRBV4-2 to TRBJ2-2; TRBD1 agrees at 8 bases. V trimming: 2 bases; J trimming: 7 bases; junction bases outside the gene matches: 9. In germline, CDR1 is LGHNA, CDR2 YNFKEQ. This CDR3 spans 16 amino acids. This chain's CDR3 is CASSQLRQGRSGELFF. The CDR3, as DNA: TGTGCCAGCAGCCAACTAAGACAGGGGAGGAGCGGGGAGCTGTTTTTT.

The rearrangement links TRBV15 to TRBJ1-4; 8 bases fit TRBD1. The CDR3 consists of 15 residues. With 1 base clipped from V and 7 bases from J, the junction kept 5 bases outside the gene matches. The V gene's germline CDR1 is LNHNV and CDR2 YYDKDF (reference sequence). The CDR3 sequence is CATSRVAGGGEKLFF. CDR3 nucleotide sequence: TGTGCCACCAGCAGAGTAGCAGGGGGCGGTGAAAAACTGTTTTTT.

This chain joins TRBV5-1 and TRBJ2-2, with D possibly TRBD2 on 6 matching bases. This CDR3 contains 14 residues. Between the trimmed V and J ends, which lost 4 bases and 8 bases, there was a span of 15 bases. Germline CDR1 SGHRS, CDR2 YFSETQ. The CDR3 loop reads CASSGTSGRGELFF. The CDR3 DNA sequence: TGCGCCAGCAGCGGGACTTCTGGACGGGGGGAGCTGTTTTTT.

DNA of the CDR3: TGCAGCGTCGCCCTAAGATCACCCGGGGAGCTGTTTTTT. Translating it yields CSVALRSPGELFF. The V call is TRBV29-1, the J call TRBJ2-2, with D unclear. V lost 6 bases and J lost 6, with 14 bases in between. This CDR3 comprises 13 residues. Germline CDR1 is SQVTM and CDR2 is ANQGSEA.

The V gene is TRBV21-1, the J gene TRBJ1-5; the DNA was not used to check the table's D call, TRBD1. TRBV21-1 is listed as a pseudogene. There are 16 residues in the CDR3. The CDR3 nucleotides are TGTGCCAGCAGCCCCCGGGACAGGAGCCCCAATCAGCCCCAGCATTTT. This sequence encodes CASSPRDRSPNQPQHF.

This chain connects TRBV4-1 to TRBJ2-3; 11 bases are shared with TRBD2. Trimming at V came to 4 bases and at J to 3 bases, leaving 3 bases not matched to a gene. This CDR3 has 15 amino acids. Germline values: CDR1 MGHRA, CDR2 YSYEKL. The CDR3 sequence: CASSPIAGGTDTQYF. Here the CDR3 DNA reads TGCGCCAGCAGCCCTATAGCGGGAGGGACAGATACGCAGTATTTT.

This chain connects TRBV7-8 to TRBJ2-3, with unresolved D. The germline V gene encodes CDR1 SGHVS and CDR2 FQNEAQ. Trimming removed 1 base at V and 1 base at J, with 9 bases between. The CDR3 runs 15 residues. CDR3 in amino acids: CASSLGRRGTDTQYF. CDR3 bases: TGTGCCAGCAGCTTAGGACGCCGGGGCACAGATACGCAGTATTTT.

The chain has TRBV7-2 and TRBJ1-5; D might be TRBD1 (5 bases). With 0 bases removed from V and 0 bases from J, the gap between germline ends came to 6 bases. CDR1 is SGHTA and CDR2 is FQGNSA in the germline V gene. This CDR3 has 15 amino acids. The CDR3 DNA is TGTGCCAGCAGCTTAGCGGGGGGTAGCAATCAGCCCCAGCATTTT. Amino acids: CASSLAGGSNQPQHF.

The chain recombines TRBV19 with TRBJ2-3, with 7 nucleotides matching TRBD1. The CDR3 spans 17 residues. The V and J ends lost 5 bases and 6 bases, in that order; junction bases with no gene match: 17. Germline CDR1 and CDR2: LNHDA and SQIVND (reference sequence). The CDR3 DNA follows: TGTGCCAGTAGTTGGGGCTCGGGACAGATGCGTTTCGATACGCAGTATTTT. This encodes CASSWGSGQMRFDTQYF.

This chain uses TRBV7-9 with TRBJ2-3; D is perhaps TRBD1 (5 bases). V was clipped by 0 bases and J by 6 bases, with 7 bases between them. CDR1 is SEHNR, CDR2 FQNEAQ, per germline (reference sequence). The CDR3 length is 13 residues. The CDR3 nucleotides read TGTGCCAGCAGCTTAGCCAGGGCGGATACGCAGTATTTT. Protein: CASSLARADTQYF.

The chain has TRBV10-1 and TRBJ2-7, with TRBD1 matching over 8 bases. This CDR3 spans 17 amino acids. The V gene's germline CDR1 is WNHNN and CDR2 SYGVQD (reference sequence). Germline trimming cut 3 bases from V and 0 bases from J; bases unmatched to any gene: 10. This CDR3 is CASSDPPYRGSSYEQYF. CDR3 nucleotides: TGCGCCAGCAGTGACCCTCCTTACAGGGGGAGCTCCTACGAGCAGTACTTC.

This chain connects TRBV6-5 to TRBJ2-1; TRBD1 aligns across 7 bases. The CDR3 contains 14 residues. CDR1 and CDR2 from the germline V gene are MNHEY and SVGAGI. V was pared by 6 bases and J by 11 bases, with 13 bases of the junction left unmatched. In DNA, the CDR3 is TGTGCCAGCAGCTACGCACCCGACAGGGAAAAGCAGTTCTTC. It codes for CASSYAPDREKQFF.

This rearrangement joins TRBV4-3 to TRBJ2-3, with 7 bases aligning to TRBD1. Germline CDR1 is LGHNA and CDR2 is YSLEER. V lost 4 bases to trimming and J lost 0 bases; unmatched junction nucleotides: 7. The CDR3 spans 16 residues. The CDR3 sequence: CASSPLTGESTDTQYF. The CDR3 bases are TGCGCCAGCAGCCCCCTAACAGGGGAAAGCACAGATACGCAGTATTTT.

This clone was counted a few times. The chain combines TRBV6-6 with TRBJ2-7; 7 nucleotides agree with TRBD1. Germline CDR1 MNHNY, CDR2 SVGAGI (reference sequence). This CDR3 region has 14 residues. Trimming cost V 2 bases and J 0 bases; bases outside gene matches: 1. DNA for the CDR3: TGTGCCAGCAGTTACCCAGGGGGCTCCTACGAGCAGTACTTC. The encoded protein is CASSYPGGSYEQYF.

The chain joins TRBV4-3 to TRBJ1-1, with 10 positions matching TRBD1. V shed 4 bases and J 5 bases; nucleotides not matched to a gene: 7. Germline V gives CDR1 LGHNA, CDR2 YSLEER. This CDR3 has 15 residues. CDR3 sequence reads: CASSPGQGVWTEAFF. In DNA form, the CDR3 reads TGCGCCAGCAGCCCCGGACAGGGGGTCTGGACTGAAGCTTTCTTT.

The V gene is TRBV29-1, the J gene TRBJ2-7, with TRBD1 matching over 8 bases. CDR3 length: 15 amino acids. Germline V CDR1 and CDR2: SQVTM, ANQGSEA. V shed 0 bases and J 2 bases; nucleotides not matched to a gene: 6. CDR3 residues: CSVEDQGAGTYEQYF. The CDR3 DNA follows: TGCAGCGTTGAAGATCAGGGGGCTGGAACCTACGAGCAGTACTTC.

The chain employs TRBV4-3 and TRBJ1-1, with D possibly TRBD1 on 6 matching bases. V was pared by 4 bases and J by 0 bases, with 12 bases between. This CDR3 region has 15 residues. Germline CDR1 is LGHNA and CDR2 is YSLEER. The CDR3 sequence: CASSPGTGLNTEAFF. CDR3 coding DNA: TGCGCCAGCAGCCCCGGAACAGGGTTGAACACTGAAGCTTTCTTT.

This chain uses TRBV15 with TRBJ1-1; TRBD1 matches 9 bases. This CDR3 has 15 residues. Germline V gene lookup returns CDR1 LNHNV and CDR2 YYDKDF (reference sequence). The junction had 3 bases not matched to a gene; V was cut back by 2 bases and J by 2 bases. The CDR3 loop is CATSRRDRVNTEAFF. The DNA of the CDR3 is TGTGCCACCAGCAGACGGGACAGGGTAAACACTGAAGCTTTCTTT. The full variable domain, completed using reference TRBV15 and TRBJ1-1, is DAMVIQNPRYQVTQFGKPVTLSCSQTLNHNVMYWYQQKSSQAPKLLFHYYDKDFNNEADTPDNFQSRRPNTSFCFLDIRSPGLGDTAMYLCATSRRDRVNTEAFFGQGTRLTVV.

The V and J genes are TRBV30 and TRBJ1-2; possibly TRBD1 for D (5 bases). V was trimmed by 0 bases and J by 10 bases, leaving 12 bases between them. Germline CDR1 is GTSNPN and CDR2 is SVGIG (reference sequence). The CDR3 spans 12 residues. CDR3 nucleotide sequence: TGTGCCTGGAGTGTAGGCAGGGCGGACTACACCTTC. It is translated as CAWSVGRADYTF.

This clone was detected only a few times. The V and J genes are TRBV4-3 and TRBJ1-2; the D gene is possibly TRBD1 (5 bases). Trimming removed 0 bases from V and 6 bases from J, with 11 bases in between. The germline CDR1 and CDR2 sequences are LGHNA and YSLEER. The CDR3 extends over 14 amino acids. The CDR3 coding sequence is TGCGCCAGCAGCCAAGACTGGGGGGTCCATGGCTACACCTTC. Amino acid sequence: CASSQDWGVHGYTF.